These 5 T cell receptor beta chains were sequenced from one sample in a study of tumor-infiltrating lymphocytes in primary liver carcinoma. Unsorted whole blood supplied the RNA, and germline DNA was extracted too. Using a constant-region primer together with ProtoScript II reverse transcriptase, TCR beta cDNA was made from around 500 ng of total RNA. ARM-PCR was slightly modified, and three nested multiplex PCR rounds with it gave rise to the TCR beta libraries. With TRBV1-TRBV30 forward primers and a C-beta reverse primer, the first two PCR rounds were run for approximately 9 cycles each. TCRdb re-called the multiplex PCR reads through MiXCR, storing one row per CDR3 protein. The repertoire holds approximately 340,000 distinct CDR3 sequences, with less than 65% as singletons. Specimen: peripheral blood. These receptors were taken from a middle-aged man with primary liver carcinoma and hepatitis B virus infection.

In the case of this clonotype: Relative to the germline gene, one junction end is altered; a read error may explain this. This rearrangement joins TRBV11-2 to TRBJ2-1; 12 bases agree with TRBD2. CDR3 size: 14 residues. Germline CDR1 is SGHAT and CDR2 is FQNNGV. The CDR3 sequence is CASSTGLAGNEQFF. The CDR3 DNA reads as TGCGCCAGCAGCACGGGACTAGCGGGCAATGAGCAGTTCTTC. The full variable domain, its missing parts supplied by reference TRBV11-2 and TRBJ2-1, is EAGVAQSPRYKIIEKRQSVAFWCNPISGHATLYWYQQILGQGPKLLIQFQNNGVVDDSQLPKDRFSAERLKGVDSTLKIQPAKLEDSAVYLCASSTGLAGNEQFFGPGTRLTVL.

This clonotype was recorded a few times. The chain carries TRBV5-6 and TRBJ2-1; D perhaps matches TRBD1 (6 bases). From germline, CDR1 is SGHDT and CDR2 YYEEEE. This CDR3 is 14 amino acids long. Trimming pared 3 bases from V and 4 bases from J, leaving 11 bases between. The CDR3 protein is CASSWMTGYNEQFF. CDR3 coding DNA: TGTGCCAGCAGCTGGATGACAGGTTACAATGAGCAGTTCTTC.

A word on this clonotype: One junction end does not reproduce the germline sequence, and a read error may be involved. The rearrangement links TRBV11-1 to TRBJ2-1; 7 positions match TRBD2. CDR3 length: 15 amino acids. Germline CDR1 reads SGHAT; CDR2 reads FQDESV (reference sequence). Written as DNA, the CDR3 is TGTGCCAGCATCCGACGGGGAGGGCCATACAATGTGCAGTTCTTC. Translating it yields CASIRRGGPYNVQFF.

On this clonotype: A single base separates this from a much larger clone, so it may be a read error. It is likely a read error, because the conserved phenylalanine at the end of the CDR3 is missing. CDR3 sequence reads: CASSQNPVDTQYS. CDR3 DNA sequence: TGTGCCAGCAGTCAAAACCCGGTAGATACGCAGTATTCT. V is TRBV6-2 or TRBV6-3 and J is TRBJ2-3; D gene unclear. From germline, CDR1 is MNHEY and CDR2 SVGEGT. Deletions cut 5 bases from V and 5 bases from J, with 11 bases between. The CDR3 runs 13 residues.

Details on this clonotype: A much more abundant neighbour one base away suggests this may be a read error. The chain employs TRBV6-2 or TRBV6-3 and TRBJ1-5, with unresolved D. CDR1 is MNHEY and CDR2 is SVGEGT in the germline V gene. Trimming pared 5 bases from V and 6 bases from J, leaving 11 bases between. This CDR3 comprises 13 residues. The CDR3 DNA reads TGTGCCAGCAGTGACGCAGCGATTCAGCCCCAGCATTTT. Translation gives CASSDAAIQPQHF.